Each of the 25 T cell receptor beta chains below was sequenced from the same sample in a study of cytomegalovirus exposure and HLA in healthy donors. The PCR had 60 Vbeta and 13 Jbeta primers. Here immunoSEQ multiplex PCR was the method, and the copy in TCRdb shows in-frame clones only, minus some. The sample yields some 120,000 clones, about 10% seen once. Sequences were obtained from PBMCs. These receptors were obtained from a woman younger than 35 in good health and CMV-seropositive.

This clone turned up a few times. CDR3 DNA sequence: TGTGCCAGCAGCTTAATGGCCAGTTCCTACGAGCAGTACTTC. It yields the protein CASSLMASSYEQYF. The chain combines TRBV11-2 with TRBJ2-7; unclear D gene. The V gene's germline CDR1 is SGHAT and CDR2 FQNNGV. This CDR3 has 14 amino acids. Trimming stripped 2 bases from V and 1 base from J, with 9 bases between.

V usage is TRBV28 and J usage is TRBJ2-1; TRBD2 matches at 10 bases. Trimming removed 4 bases from V and 8 bases from J; junction bases left unmatched: 23. Germline V gene data show CDR1 as MDHEN and CDR2 as SYDVKM. This CDR3 spans 20 amino acids. The CDR3 loop is CASSSPTGKREGERGDEQFF. The DNA of the CDR3 is TGTGCCAGCAGTTCCCCTACAGGGAAGCGGGAGGGTGAAAGGGGGGATGAGCAGTTCTTC.

CDR3 amino acids: CARETWDYQVRASSYNEQFF. CDR3 nucleotide sequence: TGTGCCAGAGAGACGTGGGACTATCAGGTTCGGGCAAGCTCCTACAATGAGCAGTTCTTC. This chain joins TRBV2 and TRBJ2-1; 7 bases align to TRBD2. Per the germline V gene, CDR1 is SNHLY and CDR2 is FYNNEI. V dropped 9 bases and J dropped 0; count of bases not matched to a gene: 23. The CDR3 is 20 amino acids.

The rearrangement links TRBV5-1 to TRBJ2-7; 14 nucleotides match TRBD2. Trimming removed 4 bases from V and 4 bases from J; junction bases left unmatched: 7. The CDR3 runs 16 residues. Germline V gene data show CDR1 as SGHRS and CDR2 as YFSETQ. The CDR3 here is CASSAGTSGSGYEQYF. The DNA of the CDR3 is TGCGCCAGCAGCGCCGGGACTAGCGGGAGTGGATACGAGCAGTACTTC.

Concerning this clone: The junction differs from germline at one of its ends, possibly a read error. This chain links TRBV7-6 with TRBJ2-7; TRBD1 matches at 8 bases. The CDR3 extends over 15 amino acids. Germline CDR1 is SGHVS and CDR2 is FNYEAQ. CDR3 protein: CASSPDSQGAYGQYF. In nucleotides, the CDR3 is TGTGCCAGCAGCCCCGACAGCCAGGGGGCCTACGGGCAGTACTTC.

This clone has only a few counts. V usage is TRBV13 and J usage is TRBJ1-2; no firm D call. The CDR3 covers 12 residues. The V gene lost 5 bases and the J gene lost 2 bases, with 6 bases spanning the gap. The germline V gene has CDR1 PRHDT and CDR2 FYEKMQ (reference sequence). This chain's CDR3 is CASSTTNYGYTF. DNA for the CDR3: TGTGCCAGCAGCACCACAAACTATGGCTACACCTTC. The full variable domain, in which reference TRBV13 and TRBJ1-2 provide the parts outside the CDR3, is AAGVIQSPRHLIKEKRETATLKCYPIPRHDTVYWYQQGPGQDPQFLISFYEKMQSDKGSIPDRFSAQQFSDYHSELNMSSLELGDSALYFCASSTTNYGYTFGSGTRLTVV.

This clone was recorded a few times. The rearrangement links TRBV30 to TRBJ1-3; D is unresolved. CDR1 and CDR2 (germline): GTSNPN, SVGIG (reference sequence). The CDR3 covers 11 residues. Trimming took 5 bases from V and 8 from J, leaving 10 bases between them. CDR3 residues: CAWGGLDTIYF. The DNA for the CDR3 is TGTGCCTGGGGTGGACTGGACACCATATATTTT. The full variable domain, with the rest looked up from reference TRBV30 and TRBJ1-3, is SQTIHQWPATLVQPVGSPLSLECTVEGTSNPNLYWYRQAAGRGLQLLFYSVGIGQISSEVPQNLSASRPQDRQFILSSKKLLLSDSGFYLCAWGGLDTIYFGEGSWLTVV.

This chain links TRBV7-2 with TRBJ1-2; 9 nucleotides agree with TRBD1. Germline assignment: CDR1 SGHTA and CDR2 FQGNSA. The CDR3 runs to 14 residues. V was clipped by 4 bases and J by 8 bases; unmatched bases: 8. CDR3 nucleotide sequence: TGTGCCAGCAGCTCCATACAGGGGGCGGGCGGCTACACCTTC. It is translated as CASSSIQGAGGYTF.

The genes are TRBV10-3 and TRBJ1-5, with 11 bases matching TRBD1. The CDR3 loop spans 15 amino acids. The germline V gene encodes CDR1 ENHRY and CDR2 SYGVKD. V lost 3 bases and J lost 6; bases outside the gene matches: 4. The CDR3 spells CAISDGQGAAQPQHF. The DNA of the CDR3 is TGTGCCATCAGTGATGGACAGGGGGCGGCTCAGCCCCAGCATTTT.

This clone has just a few counts. The genes are TRBV5-1 and TRBJ2-2; the match to TRBD2 covers 11 bases. There are 18 residues in the CDR3. The ends lost 1 base at V and 0 bases at J; junction bases unmatched: 5. In germline, CDR1 is SGHRS, CDR2 YFSETQ. The CDR3: CASSLSYSGRANTGELFF. CDR3 sequence (DNA): TGCGCCAGCAGCTTGAGTTATAGCGGGAGGGCGAACACCGGGGAGCTGTTTTTT.

The table lists this clone with a few counts. This chain's CDR3 is CARAGGTGELFF. DNA for the CDR3: TGTGCCCGAGCGGGAGGAACCGGGGAGCTGTTTTTT. The V and J genes are TRBV30 and TRBJ2-2; 9 bases are shared with TRBD2. The J segment lost 5 bases and the V segment lost 8 bases, leaving 3 bases of the junction unmatched. The CDR3 contains 12 residues. From germline, CDR1 is GTSNPN and CDR2 SVGIG (reference sequence).

The rearrangement links TRBV7-8 to TRBJ1-5, with no clear D. V was trimmed by 1 base and J by 7 bases, leaving 14 bases between them. The germline V gene encodes CDR1 SGHVS and CDR2 FQNEAQ. The CDR3 runs 15 residues. CDR3 nucleotides: TGTGCCAGCAGCTTAGGTTTTGCGGTTCGACAGCCCCAGCATTTT. Its translation: CASSLGFAVRQPQHF.

This clone occurred a few times. At one end the junction does not follow the germline gene, possibly because of a read error. The chain joins TRBV5-4 to TRBJ2-1; TRBD2 aligns across 8 bases. The CDR3 contains 16 residues. Germline-derived CDR1 and CDR2 are SGHNT and YYREEE (reference sequence). The CDR3 loop is CASSMEAGRAYNEQFF. CDR3 nucleotide sequence: TGTGCCAGCAGCATGGAAGCCGGGAGGGCCTATAATGAGCAGTTCTTC.

The V gene is TRBV29-1, the J gene TRBJ1-2, with 9 positions matching TRBD1. Germline CDR1 SQVTM, CDR2 ANQGSEA. Trimming at V came to 6 bases and at J to 8 bases, leaving 7 bases not matched to a gene. The CDR3 loop spans 12 amino acids. This CDR3 is CSVRRTGEGYTF. The CDR3 DNA reads as TGCAGCGTGAGACGGACAGGGGAAGGCTACACCTTC. Full variable domain (outside the CDR3, taken from reference TRBV29-1 and TRBJ1-2): SAVISQKPSRDICQRGTSLTIQCQVDSQVTMMFWYRQQPGQSLTLIATANQGSEATYESGFVIDKFPISRPNLTFSTLTVSNMSPEDSSIYLCSVRRTGEGYTFGSGTRLTVV.

This clone has only a few counts. The CDR3 nucleotides are TGTGCCAGCAGTTATGGGGAGCGGGAGCTGTTTTTT. Translated: CASSYGERELFF. The gene calls are TRBV6-6 and TRBJ2-2; weak D call: TRBD2 (5 bases). The CDR3 has 12 amino acids. Germline values: CDR1 MNHNY, CDR2 SVGAGI (reference sequence). The V and J ends lost 3 bases and 9 bases respectively, with 8 bases between them.

This clone was seen more than once but under ten times. The CDR3 region is CASSARDRGIAFF. The DNA for the CDR3 is TGTGCCAGCAGTGCCCGGGACAGGGGAATAGCTTTCTTT. The chain joins TRBV2 to TRBJ1-1, with TRBD1 matching over 10 bases. Germline trimming cut 4 bases from V and 10 bases from J; bases unmatched to any gene: 6. The CDR3 is made up of 13 amino acids. Germline values: CDR1 SNHLY, CDR2 FYNNEI.

J is TRBJ2-1 and V is TRBV20-1, with D unresolved. In germline, CDR1 is DFQATT, CDR2 SNEGSKA (reference sequence). V was shortened by 6 bases and J by 6 bases, with 6 bases between the two germline ends. The CDR3 contains 10 residues. DNA for the CDR3: TGCAGTGCCTATGCCAATGAGCAGTTCTTC. This codes for CSAYANEQFF.

This clone was detected only a few times. The rearrangement joins TRBV2 to TRBJ2-1; 13 positions match TRBD2. Germline trimming cut 7 bases from V and 5 bases from J; bases unmatched to any gene: 8. Germline-derived CDR1 and CDR2 are SNHLY and FYNNEI. The CDR3 spans 16 residues. Written as DNA, the CDR3 is TGTGCCAGCAAAAGAACCGGGACTAGCGGGAACAATGAGCAGTTCTTC. Its translation is CASKRTGTSGNNEQFF.

The chain has TRBV28 and TRBJ2-7, with 10 bases lining up with TRBD1. The CDR3 length is 16 residues. Germline values: CDR1 MDHEN, CDR2 SYDVKM. After removal of 6 bases from V and 1 base from J, the junction contained 9 bases not matched to a gene. CDR3 nucleotides: TGTGCCAGCAGGAGAAGGGACAGGGGCGTATCCTACGAGCAGTACTTC. It is translated as CASRRRDRGVSYEQYF.

This clone was recorded a few times. The genes are TRBV19 and TRBJ1-1; 8 bases map to TRBD1. From germline, CDR1 is LNHDA and CDR2 SQIVND (reference sequence). J lost 6 bases, V lost 5 bases, and 11 bases had no gene match. The CDR3 loop spans 15 amino acids. DNA of the CDR3: TGTGCCAGTAGTTTGAGTGGACAGGGAAGCGCTGAAGCTTTCTTT. Translating it yields CASSLSGQGSAEAFF. The entire variable domain, with the rest obtained from reference TRBV19 and TRBJ1-1, is as follows: DGGITQSPKYLFRKEGQNVTLSCEQNLNHDAMYWYRQDPGQGLRLIYYSQIVNDFQKGDIAEGYSVSREKKESFPLTVTSAQKNPTAFYLCASSLSGQGSAEAFFGQGTRLTVV.

This clone occurred a few times. The chain couples TRBV5-4 to TRBJ2-1; weak D call: TRBD2 (6 bases). Per germline, CDR1 SGHNT and CDR2 YYREEE (reference sequence). The CDR3 totals 11 residues. Trimming removed 3 bases from V and 10 bases from J, with 8 bases in between. CDR3 coding DNA: TGTGCCAGCAGCTGGGGACTCGAGCAGTTCTTC. Protein product: CASSWGLEQFF.

V usage is TRBV9 and J usage is TRBJ2-1, with TRBD2 matching 10 bases. The CDR3 runs to 15 residues. Germline V CDR1 and CDR2: SGDLS, YYNGEE. Trimming took 2 bases from V and 9 from J; bases not matched to a gene: 8. The CDR3 bases are TGTGCCAGCAGCGTTAGCGGGAGGCTAGGGAGTGAGCAGTTCTTC. Its translation is CASSVSGRLGSEQFF. The full variable domain, in which reference TRBV9 and TRBJ2-1 provide the parts outside the CDR3, is DSGVTQTPKHLITATGQRVTLRCSPRSGDLSVYWYQQSLDQGLQFLIQYYNGEERAKGNILERFSAQQFPDLHSELNLSSLELGDSALYFCASSVSGRLGSEQFFGPGTRLTVL.

This clone was detected a few times. The V call is TRBV2, the J call TRBJ2-5, with D tentatively TRBD2 (5 bases). The germline V gene has CDR1 SNHLY and CDR2 FYNNEI. The V end lost 4 bases, the J end lost 7 bases, and 16 bases lay between the germline ends. The CDR3 has 14 amino acids. CDR3 in DNA: TGTGCCAGCAGTGTCGGTGACTATTCGTCGACCCAGTACTTC. Encoded protein: CASSVGDYSSTQYF.

This clone has a handful of counts. The J gene is TRBJ2-4, the V gene TRBV28, with TRBD1 matching over 12 bases. Germline loops: CDR1 MDHEN, CDR2 SYDVKM. V dropped 7 bases and J dropped 9; count of bases not matched to a gene: 7. This CDR3 comprises 14 residues. CDR3 in amino acids: CASTGTGGFGIQYF. CDR3 DNA sequence: TGTGCCAGCACTGGGACAGGGGGCTTTGGCATTCAGTACTTC.

The table lists this clone with a few counts. This chain connects TRBV5-1 to TRBJ2-2, with TRBD1 identical over 8 bases. The V gene's germline CDR1 is SGHRS and CDR2 YFSETQ. V gave up 2 bases and J gave up 4 bases; unmatched junction bases: 10. The CDR3 runs to 17 residues. This CDR3 reads CASSFPRQGTPTGELFF. CDR3 DNA sequence: TGCGCCAGCAGCTTCCCCCGACAGGGGACACCCACCGGGGAGCTGTTTTTT.